Listed below are T cell receptor beta chains from one sample, sequenced in a study of blood T cells in healthy people across ages. TCRdb redid the calling of the 5' RACE reads with MiXCR, one entry per CDR3 protein. The sample has 1.5 million to 2 million distinct CDR3 sequences, 49% seen once. Sequencing used blood. The source of these receptors is a woman in her forties in good health. The CDR3 runs from the conserved cysteine through the conserved F or W. The D gene is left open where the match is weak. Size tells how often a clone was seen (once, few, many) or the class of an expanded clone, and some rows leave it out.

abundance	d_gene	v_gene	j_gene	CDR3aa
NA	NA	TRBV7-9	TRBJ1-4	CASSLSSASNEKLFF
few	TRBD1	TRBV20-1	TRBJ1-2	CSARTGTESYGYTF
NA	NA	TRBV6-5	TRBJ2-7	CASSYVAGASYEQYF
few	TRBD2	TRBV15	TRBJ2-3	CATSTNRIAGFTQYF
NA	TRBD2	TRBV10-3	TRBJ2-5	CAISGLAGGQETQYF
few	NA	TRBV24-1	TRBJ2-5	CATSDWRANALPAQETQYF
few	TRBD1	TRBV3-1	NA	CAKTDRGRYEQYF
NA	NA	TRBV10-3	TRBJ2-1	CAISVTSHDEQFF
NA	TRBD2	TRBV7-9	NA	CASSLLPWRGISYEQYF
NA	NA	TRBV27	TRBJ1-5	CASSSSYNQPQHF
NA	TRBD2	TRBV28	TRBJ2-3	CASSSSGGILDTQYF
NA	NA	TRBV28	TRBJ2-3	CASSPQHFNTQYF
NA	TRBD2	TRBV20-1	TRBJ2-3	CSARDGLAGGPTPYF
NA	NA	TRBV20-1	TRBJ2-1	CSAPPSTLGNEQFF
NA	TRBD2	TRBV4-2	TRBJ2-3	CASSYSPAGAATDTQYF
once	NA	TRBV12-3/TRBV12-4	TRBJ2-6	CASCQRVAGANVLTF
NA	NA	TRBV14	TRBJ2-1	CASSQDKWTRNHNEQFF
once	NA	TRBV7-9	TRBJ1-4	CASTKFGLDDEKLFF
few	NA	TRBV29-1	TRBJ2-7	CSVGRIPYEQYF
many	NA	TRBV6-6	TRBJ2-6	CASSYVGTSSGANVLTF
few	TRBD1	TRBV7-2	TRBJ2-4	CASSGGTGGHKNIQYF
few	TRBD2	TRBV6-6	TRBJ2-5	CASRSRLAGTGETQYF
few	TRBD1	TRBV6-5	TRBJ2-3	CASSYRGTGVSTDTQYF
NA	TRBD2	TRBV7-9	TRBJ2-7	CASSSPGTRGLNEQYF
NA	NA	TRBV9	TRBJ2-3	CASSVFERSTDTQYF
NA	TRBD2	TRBV6-2/TRBV6-3	TRBJ2-3	CASSSYRAGHMDTQYF
NA	TRBD2	TRBV6-1	TRBJ2-3	CASSPGGLLAGGLDTQYF
few	NA	TRBV6-2/TRBV6-3	TRBJ2-5	CASSYSEGFGTQYF
NA	NA	TRBV4-1	TRBJ2-3	CASSGGPTTDTQYF
NA	NA	TRBV5-5	TRBJ2-2	CASTFGRFSNTGELFF
few	TRBD1	TRBV4-2	TRBJ2-7	CASSEDRVRYEQYF
NA	NA	TRBV27	TRBJ1-2	CASSSGGRDGYTF
NA	TRBD1	TRBV3-1	TRBJ1-2	CASSQDLQGVNYGYTF
few	TRBD1	TRBV28	TRBJ2-7	CASKHSGTGDYEQYF
NA	NA	TRBV7-9	TRBJ2-1	CASSHRPDEQFF
few	NA	TRBV5-6	TRBJ2-7	CASSLGNSEQYF
many	NA	TRBV7-2	TRBJ2-3	CASSPSLVRDTQYF
many	NA	TRBV7-8	TRBJ2-7	CASSLRGLYEQYF
NA	TRBD1	TRBV20-1	TRBJ1-5	CSARAPTGLGQPQHF
NA	TRBD1	TRBV19	TRBJ2-6	CASTPGQGAGANVLTF
once	TRBD1	TRBV7-9	TRBJ1-6	CASSARQGNSPLHF